The source of this T cell receptor (beta chain) is a study of T cell responses to AZD1222 COVID-19 vaccine. Clones were read by immunoSEQ multiplex PCR, and TCRdb kept only the in-frame ones, dropping some. The table has about 93,000 clones, about nine tenths seen once. This clone was seen only a few times. The antigen remains undetermined. Study results and limitations: White British donors predominated, females outnumbered males, and clonal diversity was possibly underestimated. Elevations in Spike-specific TCR breadth and depth followed administration of two AZD1222 doses.

The germline V and J ends were trimmed by 5 bases and 2 bases, with 12 bases remaining between them. The CDR3 runs to 14 residues. The germline CDR1 and CDR2 sequences are MNHEY and SVGEGT. The source material was peripheral blood, sampled on day 0 of MenACWY control vaccination. J is TRBJ2-5 and V is TRBV6-2 or TRBV6-3; D is perhaps TRBD1 or TRBD2 (5 bases each). This TCR came from an adult in good health. The CDR3 DNA reads as TGTGCCAGCAGTGCCGGGACGGCGCAAGAGACCCAGTACTTC. It codes for CASSAGTAQETQYF.